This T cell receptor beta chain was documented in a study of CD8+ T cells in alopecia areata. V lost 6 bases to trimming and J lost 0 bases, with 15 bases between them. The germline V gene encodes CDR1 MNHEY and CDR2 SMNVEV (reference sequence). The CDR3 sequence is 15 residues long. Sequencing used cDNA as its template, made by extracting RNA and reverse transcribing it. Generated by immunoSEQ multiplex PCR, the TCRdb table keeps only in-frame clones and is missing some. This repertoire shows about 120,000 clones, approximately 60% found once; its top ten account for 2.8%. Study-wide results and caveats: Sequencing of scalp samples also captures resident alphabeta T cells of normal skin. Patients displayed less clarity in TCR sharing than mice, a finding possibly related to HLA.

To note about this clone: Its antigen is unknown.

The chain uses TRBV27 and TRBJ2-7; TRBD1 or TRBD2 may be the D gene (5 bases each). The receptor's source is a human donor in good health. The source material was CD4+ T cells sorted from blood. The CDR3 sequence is CASSTRDGSSYEQYF. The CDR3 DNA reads TGTGCCAGCAGCACACGGGACGGTAGCTCCTACGAGCAGTACTTC.